Detailed here is one TCR beta chain. As yet, its antigen is unknown. The entry originates in a study of lymphopenia after photon versus proton radiotherapy. The V end lost 3 bases, the J end lost 2 bases, and 11 bases lay between the germline ends. The CDR3 loop spans 15 amino acids. Germline V gene sequence: CDR1 MNHNS, CDR2 SASEGT. Study results and caveats: After lymphocyte nadir, photon-treated repertoires showed oligoclonal expansion, especially CD8+ Temra. Under photons, naive T cells and diversity fell while effector/memory populations rose. Only patients who died were analyzed for survival; proton advantage is unproven.

The protocol was immunoSEQ multiplex PCR, while the TCRdb copy is restricted to in-frame clones and leaves out a portion. The sample lists 160,000 or so clones; more than 85% were seen once. The chain links TRBV6-1 to TRBJ2-1; D is ambiguous. The TCR originated in a man between 45 and 60 years old with gastric cancer. The sequences come from peripheral blood, collected from a patient treated with photon-based radiotherapy. The CDR3 spells CASSDTGSTYNEQFF. The CDR3 DNA sequence: TGTGCCAGCAGTGATACCGGGTCTACCTACAATGAGCAGTTCTTC.